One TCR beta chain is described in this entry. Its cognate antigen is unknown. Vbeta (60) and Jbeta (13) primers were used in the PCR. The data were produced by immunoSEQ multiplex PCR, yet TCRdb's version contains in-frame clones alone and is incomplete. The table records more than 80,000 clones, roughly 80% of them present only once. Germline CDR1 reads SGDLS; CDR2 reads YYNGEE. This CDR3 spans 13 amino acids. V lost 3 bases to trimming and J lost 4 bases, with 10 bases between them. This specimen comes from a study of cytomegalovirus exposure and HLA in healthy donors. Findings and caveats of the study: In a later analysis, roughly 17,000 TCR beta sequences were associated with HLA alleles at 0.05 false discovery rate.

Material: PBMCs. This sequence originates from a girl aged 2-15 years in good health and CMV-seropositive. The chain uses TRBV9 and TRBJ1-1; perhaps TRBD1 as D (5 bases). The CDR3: CASSGGVGTEAFF. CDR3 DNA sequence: TGTGCCAGCAGCGGGGGCGTGGGCACTGAAGCTTTCTTT.